This T cell receptor beta chain was captured in a study of T cells in Graves' hyperthyroidism and ophthalmopathy. CDR3 length equals 15 residues. V lost 3 bases and J 7 bases, leaving 21 bases between the germline ends. Germline CDR1 DFQATT, CDR2 SNEGSKA (reference sequence). Using RNA transcripts as the source, TCR beta CDR3 regions were amplified. With the HTBI primer set, the TCR CDR3 went through a first round of RT-PCR. One entry per CDR3 protein results from TCRdb running MiXCR on the multiplex PCR reads. The sample yields 480,000 or so distinct CDR3 sequences, approximately 15% seen once. Broader study findings: It was a median about 6 months before onset that the model predicted ophthalmopathy.

Absent ophthalmopathy progression within 18 months defined stable Graves' hyperthyroidism. Hyperthyroidism, newly diagnosed and lasting under 2 months, affected patients aged 18 to 65. Source material for PBMCs was about 10 ml fresh peripheral blood. This clonotype was seen a handful of times. The antigen remains unidentified. V is TRBV20-1 and J is TRBJ1-1; no reliable D call. Sequenced sample: blood. The clonotype comes from a woman younger than 30 with Graves' hyperthyroidism. The CDR3 is CSARDPGESSNEAFF. The CDR3 bases are TGCAGTGCTAGGGACCCAGGAGAGAGTAGCAATGAAGCTTTCTTT.